The clone carrying this T cell receptor beta chain was recorded at least ten times. Its antigen is unidentified. This sample is part of a study of Graves' ophthalmopathy and Graves' hyperthyroidism. Study observations and caveats: In blood appeared most of the expanded thyroid clonotypes whose frequency exceeded 0.001.

Amplifying from RNA transcripts, the study obtained TCR beta CDR3 regions. The first round was an RT-PCR with HTBI primers, and the second round was a multiplex PCR. One entry per CDR3 protein results from TCRdb running MiXCR on the multiplex PCR reads. The table records 500,000 to 700,000 distinct CDR3 sequences, 22% of them present only once. The sequencing input was peripheral blood. The receptor comes from a woman between 18 and 30 years old with stable Graves' hyperthyroidism. Some clones in this sample may be carry-over from other donors' samples.

The CDR3 DNA sequence: TGTGCCAGCAGCTTCGCGCCCGGAGGGAACACTGAAGCTTTCTTT. Translation: CASSFAPGGNTEAFF. This rearrangement joins TRBV7-3 to TRBJ1-1; the D is unclear. From germline, CDR1 is SGHTA and CDR2 FQGTGA. Trimming cost V 3 bases and J 1 base, with 12 bases left between them. This CDR3 comprises 15 residues.